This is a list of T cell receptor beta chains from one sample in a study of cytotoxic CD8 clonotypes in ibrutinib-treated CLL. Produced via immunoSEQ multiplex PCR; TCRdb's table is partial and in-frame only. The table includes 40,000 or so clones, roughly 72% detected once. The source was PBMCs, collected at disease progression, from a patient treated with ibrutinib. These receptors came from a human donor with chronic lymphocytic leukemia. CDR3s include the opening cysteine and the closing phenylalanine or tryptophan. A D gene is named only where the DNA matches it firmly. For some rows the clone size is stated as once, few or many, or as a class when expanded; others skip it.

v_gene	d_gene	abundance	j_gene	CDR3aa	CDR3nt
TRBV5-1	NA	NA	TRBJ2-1	CASSDPPRGEQFF	TGCGCCAGCAGCGATCCCCCTCGGGGTGAGCAGTTCTTC
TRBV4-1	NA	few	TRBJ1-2	CASSQVPGPNYGYTF	TGCGCCAGCAGCCAAGTTCCCGGGCCAAACTATGGCTACACCTTC
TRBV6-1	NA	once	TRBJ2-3	CASSRMDTQYF	TGTGCCAGCAGTCGAATGGATACGCAGTATTTT
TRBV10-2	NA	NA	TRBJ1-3	CASSYSLGTGNTIYF	TGCGCCAGCAGTTACAGCCTTGGTACTGGAAACACCATATATTTT
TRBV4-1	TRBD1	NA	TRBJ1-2	CASSSGQGYGYTF	TGCGCCAGCAGCTCCGGACAGGGCTATGGCTACACCTTC
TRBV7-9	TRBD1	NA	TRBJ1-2	CASSYGEGADGYTF	TGTGCCAGCAGCTATGGGGAGGGGGCTGATGGCTACACCTTC
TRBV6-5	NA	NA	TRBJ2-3	CASTLGITQYF	TGTGCCAGCACCCTCGGGATAACGCAGTATTTT
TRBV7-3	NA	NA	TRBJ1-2	CASSPNLGGNYGYTF	TGTGCCAGCAGCCCAAATCTCGGGGGGAACTATGGCTACACCTTC
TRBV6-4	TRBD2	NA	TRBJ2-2	CASSPLRGGPNTGELFF	TGTGCCAGCAGCCCGTTGCGGGGGGGCCCGAACACCGGGGAGCTGTTTTTT
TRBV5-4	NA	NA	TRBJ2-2	CASSWGRINTGELFF	TGTGCCAGCAGTTGGGGGCGGATCAACACCGGGGAGCTGTTTTTT
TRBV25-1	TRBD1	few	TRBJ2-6	CASRTGSGANVLTF	TGTGCCAGCAGGACAGGGTCTGGGGCCAACGTCCTGACTTTC
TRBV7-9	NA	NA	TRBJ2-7	CASSSDRTFGEQYF	TGTGCCAGCAGCTCGGACAGAACTTTCGGCGAGCAGTACTTC
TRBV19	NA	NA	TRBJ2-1	CASSKGGITYNEQFF	TGTGCCAGTAGTAAGGGCGGGATCACCTACAATGAGCAGTTCTTC
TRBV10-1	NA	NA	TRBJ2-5	CASSESAGRETQYF	TGCGCCAGCAGTGAGTCGGCAGGACGGGAGACCCAGTACTTC
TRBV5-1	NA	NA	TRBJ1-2	CASSLGLDYGYTF	TGCGCCAGCAGCTTGGGTTTAGATTATGGCTACACCTTC
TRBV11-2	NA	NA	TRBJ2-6	CASSQYRAGANVLTF	TGTGCCAGCAGCCAATATAGGGCTGGGGCCAACGTCCTGACTTTC
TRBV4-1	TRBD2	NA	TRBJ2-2	CASSQGLAGVNTGELFF	TGCGCCAGCAGCCAAGGACTAGCGGGAGTGAACACCGGGGAGCTGTTTTTT
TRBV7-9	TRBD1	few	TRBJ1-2	CASSPTTGVYGYTF	TGTGCCAGCAGCCCTACGACAGGGGTCTATGGCTACACCTTC
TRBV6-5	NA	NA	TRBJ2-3	CASSSDSGVRTDTQYF	TGTGCCAGCAGTTCGGATTCGGGAGTAAGGACAGATACGCAGTATTTT
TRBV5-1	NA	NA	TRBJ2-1	CASSLGDRSDEQFF	TGCGCCAGCAGCTTGGGAGACAGGTCTGATGAGCAGTTCTTC
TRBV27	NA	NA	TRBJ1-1	CASDGQLNTEAFF	TGTGCCAGCGACGGACAGCTGAACACTGAAGCTTTCTTT
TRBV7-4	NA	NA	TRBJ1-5	CASSLRVANQPQHF	TGTGCCAGCAGCCTCAGGGTTGCCAATCAGCCCCAGCATTTT
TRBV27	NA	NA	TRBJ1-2	CASSFLGGDGYTF	TGTGCCAGCAGTTTCCTGGGAGGCGATGGCTACACCTTC
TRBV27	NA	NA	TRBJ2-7	CASGTDFSAYEQYF	TGTGCCAGCGGGACTGACTTTTCGGCTTACGAGCAGTACTTC
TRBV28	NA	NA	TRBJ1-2	CASSSRTAYGYTF	TGTGCCAGCAGTTCCCGGACAGCCTATGGCTACACCTTC
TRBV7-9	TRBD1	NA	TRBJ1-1	CASSLAVLKTGDLEAFF	TGTGCCAGCAGCTTAGCAGTATTAAAGACAGGGGACCTTGAAGCTTTCTTT
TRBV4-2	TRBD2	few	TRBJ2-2	CASSQDGPGGNTGELFF	TGTGCCAGCAGCCAAGATGGTCCGGGAGGGAACACCGGGGAGCTGTTTTTT
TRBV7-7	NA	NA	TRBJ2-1	CASSFVSTYNEQFF	TGTGCTAGCAGCTTTGTCAGTACCTACAATGAGCAGTTCTTC
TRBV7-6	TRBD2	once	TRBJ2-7	CASSLSGGDEQYF	TGTGCCAGCAGCTTATCCGGGGGGGACGAGCAGTACTTC
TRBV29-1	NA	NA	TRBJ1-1	CSVERGGDEAFF	TGCAGCGTTGAACGGGGGGGAGATGAAGCTTTCTTT
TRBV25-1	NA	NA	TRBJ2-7	CASSAGATGPYEQYF	TGTGCCAGCAGTGCGGGGGCGACAGGTCCCTACGAGCAGTACTTC
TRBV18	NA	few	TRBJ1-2	CATEINRGDGYTF	TGTGCCACCGAAATTAACCGAGGGGATGGCTACACCTTC
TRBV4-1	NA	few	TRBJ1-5	CASSQERAGINQPQHF	TGCGCCAGCAGCCAAGAAAGGGCAGGGATCAATCAGCCCCAGCATTTT
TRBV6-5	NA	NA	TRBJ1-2	CASSNSPGGDSGYTF	TGTGCCAGCAGTAACAGTCCAGGAGGGGACTCTGGCTACACCTTC
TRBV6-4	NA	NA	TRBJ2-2	CASRDDTGELFF	TGTGCCAGCAGAGATGATACCGGGGAGCTGTTTTTT
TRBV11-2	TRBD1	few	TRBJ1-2	CASSTGVGQGPYGYTF	TGTGCCAGCAGCACCGGGGTGGGACAGGGGCCCTATGGCTACACCTTC
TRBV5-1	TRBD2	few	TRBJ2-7	CASRLTSDSYEQYF	TGCGCCAGCCGGTTGACTAGCGATTCCTACGAGCAGTACTTC
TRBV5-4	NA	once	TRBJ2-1	CASSAYREQFF	TGTGCCAGCTCAGCTTACCGTGAGCAGTTCTTC
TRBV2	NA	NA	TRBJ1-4	CASNRGAVNEKLFF	TGTGCCAGCAATAGGGGGGCAGTTAATGAAAAACTGTTTTTT
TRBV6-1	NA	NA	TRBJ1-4	CASSEQGRDEKLFF	TGTGCCAGCAGTGAACAGGGGAGGGATGAAAAACTGTTTTTT
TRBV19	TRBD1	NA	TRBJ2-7	CASSARQGSSYEQYF	TGTGCCAGTAGTGCTCGACAGGGTTCCTCCTACGAGCAGTACTTC
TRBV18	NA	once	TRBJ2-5	CASSPTAGETQYF	TGTGCCAGCTCACCGACTGCGGGCGAGACCCAGTACTTC
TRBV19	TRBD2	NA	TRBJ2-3	CASSLTSGRARDTQYF	TGTGCCAGTAGTCTGACTAGCGGGAGGGCCCGAGATACGCAGTATTTT
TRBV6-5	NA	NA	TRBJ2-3	CASSYSGRGQDTQYF	TGTGCCAGCAGTTATTCGGGAAGGGGCCAAGATACGCAGTATTTT
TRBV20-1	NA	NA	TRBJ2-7	CSARAYEQYF	TGCAGTGCTAGGGCCTACGAGCAGTACTTC
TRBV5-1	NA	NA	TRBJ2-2	CASSLRVNTGELFF	TGCGCCAGCAGCTTGCGCGTGAACACCGGGGAGCTGTTTTTT
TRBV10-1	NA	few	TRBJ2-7	CASSENRLNPYEQYF	TGCGCCAGCAGTGAGAACAGATTAAACCCCTACGAGCAGTACTTC
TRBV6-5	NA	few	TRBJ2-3	CASSPPTDTQYF	TGTGCCAGCAGCCCACCTACAGATACGCAGTATTTT
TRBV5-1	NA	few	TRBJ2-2	CASSAADYTGTGELFF	TGCGCCAGCAGCGCGGCCGACTACACGGGGACCGGGGAGCTGTTTTTT
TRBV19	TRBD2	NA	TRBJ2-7	CASSMWGGTYEQYF	TGTGCCAGTAGTATGTGGGGGGGTACCTACGAGCAGTACTTC
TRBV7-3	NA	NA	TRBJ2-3	CASSAGADTQYF	TGTGCCAGCAGCGCTGGCGCAGATACGCAGTATTTT
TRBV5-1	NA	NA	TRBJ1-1	CASSLRFGAHTEAFF	TGCGCCAGCAGCTTACGGTTTGGGGCGCACACTGAAGCTTTCTTT
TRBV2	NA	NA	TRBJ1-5	CASLGDTYQPQHF	TGTGCCAGCTTGGGGGACACTTATCAGCCCCAGCATTTT